One sample yielded the 5 T cell receptor beta chains listed below, sequenced in a study of cytomegalovirus exposure and HLA in healthy donors. The PCR was carried out with 60 Vbeta primers and 13 Jbeta primers. This table comes from immunoSEQ multiplex PCR, and its TCRdb copy is limited to in-frame clones, with some not included. The sample holds around 200,000 clones; over 60% are singletons and the top ten take around 1.9%. The specimen was PBMCs. The receptors come from a male donor in good health and CMV-seronegative.

The chain couples TRBV4-3 to TRBJ2-3; D is perhaps TRBD2 (6 bases). The CDR3 has 14 amino acids. Germline V gene data show CDR1 as LGHNA and CDR2 as YSLEER. V dropped 1 base and J dropped 1 base, with 6 bases sitting between them. The CDR3 coding sequence is TGCGCCAGCAGCCAAGCTAGCGGCACAGATACGCAGTATTTT. As protein: CASSQASGTDTQYF.

The chain combines TRBV4-1 with TRBJ2-7; 10 bases match TRBD2. After removal of 1 base from V and 6 bases from J, the junction contained 3 bases not matched to a gene. The CDR3 runs 14 residues. CDR1 and CDR2 from the germline V gene are MGHRA and YSYEKL. CDR3 in amino acids: CASSQGLAGVEQYF. For the CDR3, the DNA is TGCGCCAGCAGCCAAGGGCTAGCGGGGGTCGAGCAGTACTTC.

The chain has TRBV19 and TRBJ1-6; D is unresolved. Germline lookup yields CDR1 LNHDA and CDR2 SQIVND (reference sequence). The CDR3 spans 13 residues. V lost 7 bases and J 5 bases, leaving 9 bases between the germline ends. The CDR3 nucleotides are TGTGCCAGTAAGGCCAGGCATAATTCACCCCTCCACTTT. Its translation: CASKARHNSPLHF.

This clone came up once. The chain uses TRBV9 and TRBJ2-3; a possible D gene is TRBD2 (5 bases). CDR1 and CDR2 from the germline V gene are SGDLS and YYNGEE. The length of the CDR3 is 16 residues. Deletions cut 0 bases from V and 0 bases from J, with 11 bases between. The CDR3 sequence is CASSVGLAASTDTQYF. DNA of the CDR3: TGTGCCAGCAGCGTAGGGCTAGCAGCTAGCACAGATACGCAGTATTTT.

V and J are TRBV9 and TRBJ2-1; 9 bases agree with TRBD2. After removal of 0 bases from V and 6 bases from J, the junction contained 10 bases not matched to a gene. CDR3 length: 17 amino acids. CDR1 is SGDLS and CDR2 is YYNGEE in the germline V gene. CDR3 protein: CASSVDPVAGETNEQFF. In DNA, the CDR3 is TGTGCCAGCAGCGTAGACCCGGTAGCGGGAGAAACCAATGAGCAGTTCTTC.